The 9 T cell receptor beta chains listed next were all sequenced from one sample in a study of neurological immune-mediated disorders. Indicated time point: longitudinal time-point 1 (baseline). TCRdb redid the calling of the 5' RACE reads with MiXCR, one entry per CDR3 protein. The sample lists 55,000 to 75,000 distinct CDR3 sequences, about an eighth seen once, with about 4.6% in the top ten. Sequencing used PBMCs. The receptors come from a female donor with HTLV-1-associated myelopathy (HAM/TSP).

This clonotype was recorded once. This chain connects TRBV7-2 to TRBJ2-7; D is possibly TRBD2 (5 bases). This CDR3 has 13 amino acids. In germline, CDR1 is SGHTA, CDR2 FQGNSA. V gave up 2 bases and J gave up 6 bases, with 11 bases separating them. CDR3 residues: CASSLLVDCEQYF. As DNA, the CDR3 is TGTGCCAGCAGCTTATTAGTGGACTGCGAGCAGTACTTC.

This clonotype was detected ten times or more. V is TRBV5-4 and J is TRBJ1-4; D ambiguous. This CDR3 contains 15 residues. CDR1 SGHNT and CDR2 YYREEE come from the germline V gene (reference sequence). V was shortened by 2 bases and J by 0 bases, with 8 bases between the two germline ends. DNA for the CDR3: TGTGCCAGCAGCTTAGGCGACTCAACTAATGAAAAACTGTTTTTT. This codes for CASSLGDSTNEKLFF.

This clonotype came up many times. The chain carries TRBV11-2 and TRBJ1-2; 7 bases fit TRBD1. In germline, CDR1 is SGHAT, CDR2 FQNNGV. The CDR3 has 14 amino acids. V shed 5 bases, J shed 2 bases, and the junction held 5 bases outside the gene matches. As DNA, the CDR3 is TGTGCCAGCAGCATTCGACAGGGAAACTATGGCTACACCTTC. Translated: CASSIRQGNYGYTF.

Regarding this clonotype: At one of its ends the junction is not consistent with the germline gene, which may arise from a read error. J is TRBJ2-7 and V is TRBV5-1; D is possibly TRBD1 (5 bases). This CDR3 has 14 amino acids. Germline V lookup: CDR1 SGHRS, CDR2 YFSETQ. The CDR3: CASSLEMGPGLRDF. CDR3 DNA: TGCGCCAGCAGCTTGGAGATGGGGCCGGGCCTCAGGGACTTC.

This clonotype has a count of ten or more. This rearrangement joins TRBV5-1 to TRBJ2-5, with D uncertain. CDR1 is SGHRS and CDR2 is YFSETQ in the germline V gene. V was trimmed by 2 bases and J by 5 bases, leaving 13 bases between them. The CDR3 totals 14 residues. The CDR3 sequence is CASSFSGSQETQYF. As DNA, the CDR3 is TGCGCCAGCAGCTTTTCCGGGTCCCAGGAGACCCAGTACTTC.

In its sample, this clonotype was seen many times. The genes are TRBV6-5 and TRBJ2-7; D ambiguous. V lost 0 bases and J lost 0, with 9 bases in between. This CDR3 has 15 residues. The germline gives CDR1 MNHEY, CDR2 SVGAGI. The DNA for the CDR3 is TGTGCCAGCAGTTACTCTCTTGCCGGCTCCTACGAGCAGTACTTC. Translated: CASSYSLAGSYEQYF.

This clonotype was detected many times. This sequence joins TRBV15 and TRBJ1-5; D is uncertain. The CDR3 covers 14 residues. Germline loops: CDR1 LNHNV, CDR2 YYDKDF (reference sequence). The V end was cut by 1 base, the J end by 1 base, with 5 bases between. CDR3 loop: CATSRASSNQPQHF. The CDR3 nucleotides are TGTGCCACCAGCAGAGCTTCCAGCAATCAGCCCCAGCATTTT.

This clonotype was seen at least ten times. This rearrangement joins TRBV6-6 to TRBJ1-5; a possible D gene is TRBD1 (5 bases). This CDR3 contains 15 residues. The V end lost 8 bases, the J end lost 2 bases, and 16 bases lay between the germline ends. Germline V gives CDR1 MNHNY, CDR2 SVGAGI (reference sequence). Here the CDR3 DNA reads TGTGCCAGCTTCCGCGGGGGGGGAGGCAATCAGCCCCAGCATTTT. Translation: CASFRGGGGNQPQHF.

This clonotype was seen at least ten times. V is TRBV27 and J is TRBJ1-5; a weak D match, TRBD1 (5 bases). The CDR3 has 14 amino acids. Trimming took 3 bases from V and 2 from J, leaving 8 bases between them. Germline V lookup: CDR1 MNHEY, CDR2 SMNVEV (reference sequence). DNA of the CDR3: TGTGCCAGCAGTTTCTTCAGGGGCAATCAGCCCCAGCATTTT. Its translation is CASSFFRGNQPQHF.